Listed below are T cell receptor beta chains from one sample, sequenced in a study of a mutant IDH1 vaccine in newly diagnosed glioma. Repertoires were generated with immunoSEQ multiplex PCR, while TCRdb's copy carries only in-frame clones and drops some. The sample consists of about 86,000 clones, 65% to 90% of them appearing once. These receptors have no identified antigens. The source was PBMCs, collected from a glioma patient whose treatment included an IDH1 peptide vaccine. The receptors here all came from a man aged 25 to 45 with glioma. Some clones in this sample may be carry-over from other donors' samples. Each CDR3 is given with its conserved first and last residue. Each record gives: J gene, CDR3 length, V gene, D gene, CDR3 protein. D genes are given only for firm matches.

TRBJ2-2 | 17 | TRBV9 | TRBD2 | CASSVASGRYRAGELFF
TRBJ2-7 | 17 | TRBV7-2 | TRBD2 | CASSLPREGGRPYEQYF
TRBJ2-5 | 15 | TRBV19 | NA | CASSKIRTKQETQYF
TRBJ2-3 | 15 | TRBV7-9 | NA | CASSLAAARTDTQYF
TRBJ2-2 | 12 | TRBV9 | NA | CASSVASRELFF
TRBJ2-3 | 16 | TRBV4-2 | TRBD2 | CASSQSLAGGQDTQYF
TRBJ2-1 | 15 | TRBV10-3 | TRBD1 | CAISESGQGVDEQFF
TRBJ2-5 | 14 | TRBV10-2 | NA | CASSDWGEWETQYF
TRBJ1-2 | 14 | TRBV2 | NA | CASSEAGDGYGYTF
TRBJ1-2 | 15 | TRBV14 | TRBD1 | CASSQKTGGNYGYTF
TRBJ2-1 | 18 | TRBV14 | NA | CASSQESGLSRSYNEQFF
TRBJ2-5 | 17 | TRBV5-1 | TRBD2 | CASSLALGLAGEETQYF
TRBJ2-2 | 16 | TRBV4-3 | TRBD2 | CASSHGLARNTGELFF
TRBJ2-2 | 13 | TRBV19 | NA | CASRSGQAGELFF
TRBJ2-5 | 13 | TRBV5-1 | NA | CASSLVPQETQYF
TRBJ2-7 | 15 | TRBV11-1 | NA | CASSLLGQITYEQYF
TRBJ2-1 | 15 | TRBV30 | NA | CAWSKRGGASMVQFF
TRBJ1-4 | 14 | TRBV2 | NA | CASSDRRVREKLFF
TRBJ2-7 | 11 | TRBV27 | NA | CASSLGYEQYF
TRBJ2-4 | 16 | TRBV7-2 | TRBD2 | CASSLRLAGLSGIQYF
TRBJ2-1 | 15 | TRBV5-1 | TRBD2 | CASSLRTSGNDEQFF
TRBJ2-7 | 15 | TRBV27 | TRBD1 | CASSLRSGQGYEQYF
TRBJ2-1 | 12 | TRBV7-6 | NA | CASSPSYNEQFF
TRBJ2-2 | 14 | TRBV6-5 | TRBD2 | CASRGPGGLGELFF
TRBJ2-3 | 17 | TRBV5-4 | TRBD2 | CASSLVPSGGASDTQYF
TRBJ1-4 | 16 | TRBV15 | NA | CATSRERPATNEKLFF
TRBJ1-5 | 15 | TRBV7-2 | NA | CASSPGIYSNQPQHF
TRBJ2-3 | 15 | TRBV2 | TRBD1 | CASRETGGYGDTQYF
TRBJ1-2 | 12 | TRBV30 | TRBD1 | CAWSHNRGGYTF
TRBJ1-3 | 14 | TRBV5-1 | NA | CASSLDADGNTIYF
TRBJ1-5 | 15 | TRBV5-1 | NA | CASSLSGKGNQPQHF
TRBJ2-5 | 13 | TRBV7-3 | NA | CASSLMAQETQYF
TRBJ2-1 | 12 | TRBV5-6 | TRBD1 | CASSLWDRGQFF
TRBJ2-7 | 11 | TRBV20-1 | TRBD1 | CSASDRGEQYF
TRBJ1-1 | 13 | TRBV5-1 | NA | CASSLEANTEAFF
TRBJ2-7 | 16 | TRBV18 | NA | CASSRLLGGVSYEQYF
TRBJ1-6 | 16 | TRBV4-3 | NA | CASSPNKGGPNSPLHF
TRBJ1-2 | 14 | TRBV7-2 | TRBD1 | CASSLATGQYGYTF
TRBJ1-3 | 16 | TRBV7-8 | NA | CASSLISGSSGNTIYF
TRBJ1-6 | 13 | TRBV5-8 | NA | CASTLERDSPLHF
TRBJ1-4 | 14 | TRBV19 | TRBD1 | CASTPGQTHEKLFF
TRBJ1-2 | 15 | TRBV5-1 | TRBD1 | CASSLDRGRNYGYTF
TRBJ1-6 | 15 | TRBV6-6 | TRBD1 | CASTPRDRGNSPLHF
TRBJ1-2 | 14 | TRBV7-2 | NA | CASSPNRDNYGYTF
TRBJ1-6 | 15 | TRBV28 | TRBD1 | CASSFTYRGDSPLHF
TRBJ2-6 | 13 | TRBV5-1 | NA | CASTSTGLNVLTF
TRBJ1-1 | 14 | TRBV30 | NA | CACSKGKRNTEAFF
TRBJ2-1 | 15 | TRBV5-1 | TRBD2 | CASSFGLAGGNEQFF